This T cell receptor beta chain was sequenced in a study of shared clonotypes between healthy human individuals. Germline CDR1 reads LNHNV; CDR2 reads YYDKDF (reference sequence). This CDR3 has 15 amino acids. The trim removed 5 bases at V and 5 bases at J, leaving 9 bases unmatched. Every subset's genomic DNA went evenly onto several immunoSEQ plates. TCRdb keeps only in-frame clones here, not all; method: immunoSEQ multiplex PCR. The sample records 700,000 or so clones, about two thirds being singletons. The clonotype originates from a woman in her 30s in good health. The chain has TRBV15 and TRBJ2-5; 9 nucleotides align to TRBD1. The sample taken for sequencing was memory CD4+ T cells sorted from blood. Subset given: CD45RA-negative fraction. The CDR3 coding sequence is TGTGCCACCAGCGGAACAGGGGGCGAGTTGGAGACCCAGTACTTC. Translating gives CATSGTGGELETQYF.